This T cell receptor beta chain was recovered during a study of regulatory T cells in long-lasting Graves disease. General observations from the study: Persistent patients had a count of shared public clonotypes (roughly 2,500) that exceeded that of new patients (around 1,000).

Time point described: newly diagnosed GD, antithyroid drugs for less than 3 months. Generation of the TCR library employed RNA extracted from PBMCs. Criteria from the American Thyroid Association guidelines were applied to diagnose Graves' disease. Sequencing libraries for TCR beta were prepared with iRepertoire HTBI primers and Arm-PCR of CDR3 regions. TCRdb re-derived calls from the multiplex PCR reads in MiXCR, one entry per CDR3 protein. The sample holds about 540,000 distinct CDR3 sequences, approximately 12% seen once. V gave up 8 bases and J gave up 8 bases, with 17 bases separating them. This CDR3 has 13 residues. This clonotype was seen ten or more times. Its matching antigen is unknown. This same sample was also taken into another study, of T cells in Graves' hyperthyroidism and ophthalmopathy.

The chain joins TRBV12-3 or TRBV12-4 to TRBJ2-3; possibly TRBD2 for D (5 bases). The sample here was peripheral blood mononuclear cells (PBMCs), taken at new diagnosis, from a patient treated with antithyroid drugs. The receptor was isolated from a man aged 25-45 years with Graves disease. The CDR3 protein is CASEEAARGTQYF. The CDR3 nucleotides read TGTGCCAGCGAGGAAGCGGCCCGGGGTACGCAGTATTTT.